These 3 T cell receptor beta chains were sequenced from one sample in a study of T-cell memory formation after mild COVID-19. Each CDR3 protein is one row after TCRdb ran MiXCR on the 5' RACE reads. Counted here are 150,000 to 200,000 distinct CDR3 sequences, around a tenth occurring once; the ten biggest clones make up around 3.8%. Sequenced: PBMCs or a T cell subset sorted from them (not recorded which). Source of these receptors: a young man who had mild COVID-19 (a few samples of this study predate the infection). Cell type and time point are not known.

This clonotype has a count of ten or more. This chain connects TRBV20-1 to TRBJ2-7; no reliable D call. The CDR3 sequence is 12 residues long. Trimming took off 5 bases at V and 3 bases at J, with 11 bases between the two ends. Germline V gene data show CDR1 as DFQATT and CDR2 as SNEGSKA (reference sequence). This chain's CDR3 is CSAHYSLYEQYF. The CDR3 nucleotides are TGCAGTGCTCACTATTCTCTCTACGAGCAGTACTTC.

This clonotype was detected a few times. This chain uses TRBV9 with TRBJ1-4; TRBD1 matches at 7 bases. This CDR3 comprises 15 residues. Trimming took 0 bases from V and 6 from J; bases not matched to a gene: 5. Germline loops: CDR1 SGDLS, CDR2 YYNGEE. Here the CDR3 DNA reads TGTGCCAGCAGCGTAGCGGGACAGCCTCATGAAAAACTGTTTTTT. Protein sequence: CASSVAGQPHEKLFF. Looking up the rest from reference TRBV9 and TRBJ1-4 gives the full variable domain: DSGVTQTPKHLITATGQRVTLRCSPRSGDLSVYWYQQSLDQGLQFLIQYYNGEERAKGNILERFSAQQFPDLHSELNLSSLELGDSALYFCASSVAGQPHEKLFFGSGTQLSVL.

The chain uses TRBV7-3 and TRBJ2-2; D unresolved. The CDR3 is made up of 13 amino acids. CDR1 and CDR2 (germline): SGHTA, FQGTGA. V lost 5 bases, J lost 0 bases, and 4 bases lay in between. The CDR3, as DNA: TGTGCCAGCAGCCCCGCGAACACCGGGGAGCTGTTTTTT. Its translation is CASSPANTGELFF.